The text below deals with one T cell receptor beta chain. The sample is drawn from a study of control samples from healthy donors and cancer patients. Profiled with immunoSEQ multiplex PCR; TCRdb holds only in-frame clones, not every one. Of over 150,000 clones in the sample, 94% were seen once. The sample taken for sequencing was PBMCs. The sequence derives from a man in his sixties with colorectal cancer.

The CDR3: CASSSSRAGEVAEAFF. CDR3 DNA sequence: TGTGCCAGCAGCTCCTCCAGGGCAGGGGAAGTCGCTGAAGCTTTCTTT. The chain recombines TRBV7-8 with TRBJ1-1; D may be TRBD1 (6 bases). The germline V gene encodes CDR1 SGHVS and CDR2 FQNEAQ. The CDR3 spans 16 residues. The V and J ends lost 4 bases and 6 bases respectively, with 21 bases between them. The variable domain in full, with the rest retrieved from reference TRBV7-8 and TRBJ1-1, is GAGVSQSPRYKVAKRGQDVALRCDPISGHVSLFWYQQALGQGPEFLTYFQNEAQLDKSGLPSDRFFAERPEGSVSTLKIQRTQQEDSAVYLCASSSSRAGEVAEAFFGQGTRLTVV.